This T cell receptor (beta chain) came from a study of blood T cell repertoires in COVID-19. Study information: Nucleic acid was either cDNA or gDNA, and it came from T cells, B-cell-depleted T cells, or PBMCs.

This CDR3 has 17 amino acids. The germline V gene encodes CDR1 SGHAT and CDR2 FQNNGV. V trimming: 6 bases; J trimming: 0 bases; junction bases outside the gene matches: 10. Original methodology: Cell counts per sample came from amplifying reference gene primers. Libraries were prepared by immunoSEQ multiplex PCR; TCRdb keeps only in-frame clonotypes and omits some of them. The DNA gave D and trimming, while V, J and clone size come from that table. The table includes 200,000 to 250,000 clones, over 70% detected once. The study recruited people aged roughly 18 to 89 years across some 23 US areas. Participant-reported clinical history was the basis for cohort assignment.

The receptor comes from a woman aged 30 to 39 who had been exposed to COVID-19. The chain combines TRBV11-2 with TRBJ1-3, with 8 nucleotides matching TRBD1. The sequencing sample was made of PBMCs or T cells enriched from blood (not recorded which). The DNA for the CDR3 is TGTGCCAGCAGTTTTACAGGGGGAGGGCACTCTGGAAACACCATATATTTT. Encoded protein: CASSFTGGGHSGNTIYF.